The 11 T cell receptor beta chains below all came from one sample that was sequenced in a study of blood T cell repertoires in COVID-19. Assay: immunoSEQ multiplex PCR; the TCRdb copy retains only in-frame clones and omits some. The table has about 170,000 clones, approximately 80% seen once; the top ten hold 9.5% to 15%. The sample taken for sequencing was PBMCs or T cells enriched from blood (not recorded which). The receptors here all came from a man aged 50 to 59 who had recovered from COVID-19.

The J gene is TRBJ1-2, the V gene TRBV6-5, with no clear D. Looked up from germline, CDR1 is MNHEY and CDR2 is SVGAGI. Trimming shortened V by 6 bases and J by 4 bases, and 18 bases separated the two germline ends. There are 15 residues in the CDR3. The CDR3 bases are TGTGCCAGCAGGCCCCCCTCGACGGGGTTCTATGGCTACACCTTC. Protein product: CASRPPSTGFYGYTF.

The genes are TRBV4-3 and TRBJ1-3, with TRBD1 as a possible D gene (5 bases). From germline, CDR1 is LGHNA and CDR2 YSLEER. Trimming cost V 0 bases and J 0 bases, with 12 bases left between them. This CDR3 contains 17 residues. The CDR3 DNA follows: TGCGCCAGCAGCCAAGATCAAGCAGGGCGCTCTGGAAACACCATATATTTT. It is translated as CASSQDQAGRSGNTIYF.

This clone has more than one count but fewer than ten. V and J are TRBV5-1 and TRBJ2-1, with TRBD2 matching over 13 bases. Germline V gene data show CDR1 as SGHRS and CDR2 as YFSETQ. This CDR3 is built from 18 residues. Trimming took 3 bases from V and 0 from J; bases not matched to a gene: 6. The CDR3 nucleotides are TGCGCCAGCAGCTCCGGGACTAGCGGGAAGAGCTCCTACAATGAGCAGTTCTTC. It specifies CASSSGTSGKSSYNEQFF.

Here the CDR3 DNA reads TGTGCCAGCAGCCCCCGCGCTAAGGGGGCCGGGGAGCTGTTTTTT. Translation gives CASSPRAKGAGELFF. This chain connects TRBV5-6 to TRBJ2-2, with a tentative D call TRBD1 (6 bases). This CDR3 region has 15 residues. Trimming left V 4 bases short and J 6 bases short, with 16 bases between. Germline assignment: CDR1 SGHDT and CDR2 YYEEEE.

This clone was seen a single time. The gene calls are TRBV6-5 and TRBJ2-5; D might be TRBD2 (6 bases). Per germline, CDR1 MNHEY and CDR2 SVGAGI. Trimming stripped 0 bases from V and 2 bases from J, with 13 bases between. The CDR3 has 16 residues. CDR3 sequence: CASSYSGGLSQETQYF. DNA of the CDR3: TGTGCCAGCAGTTACTCGGGGGGTTTATCGCAAGAGACCCAGTACTTC.

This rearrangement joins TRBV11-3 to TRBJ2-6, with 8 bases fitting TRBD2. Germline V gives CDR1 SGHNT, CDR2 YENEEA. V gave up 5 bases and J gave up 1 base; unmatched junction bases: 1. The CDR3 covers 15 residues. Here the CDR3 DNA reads TGTGCCAGCAGCCGGGGGGGATCTGGGGCCAACGTCCTGACTTTC. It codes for CASSRGGSGANVLTF.

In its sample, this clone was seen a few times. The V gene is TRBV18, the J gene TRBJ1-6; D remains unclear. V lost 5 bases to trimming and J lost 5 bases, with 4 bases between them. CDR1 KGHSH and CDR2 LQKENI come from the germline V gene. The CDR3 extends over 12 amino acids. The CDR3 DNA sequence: TGTGCCAGCTCAGGAGATAATTCACCCCTCCACTTT. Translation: CASSGDNSPLHF. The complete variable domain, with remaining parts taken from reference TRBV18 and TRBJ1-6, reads NAGVMQNPRHLVRRRGQEARLRCSPMKGHSHVYWYRQLPEEGLKFMVYLQKENIIDESGMPKERFSAEFPKEGPSILRIQQVVRGDSAAYFCASSGDNSPLHFGNGTRLTVT.

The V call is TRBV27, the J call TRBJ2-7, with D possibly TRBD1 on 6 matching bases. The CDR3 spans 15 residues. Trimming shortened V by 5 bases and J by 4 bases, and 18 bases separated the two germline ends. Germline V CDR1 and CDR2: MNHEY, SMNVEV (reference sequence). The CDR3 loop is CASSKSQGGNYEQYF. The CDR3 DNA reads TGTGCCAGCAGTAAGTCTCAAGGGGGAAATTACGAGCAGTACTTC.

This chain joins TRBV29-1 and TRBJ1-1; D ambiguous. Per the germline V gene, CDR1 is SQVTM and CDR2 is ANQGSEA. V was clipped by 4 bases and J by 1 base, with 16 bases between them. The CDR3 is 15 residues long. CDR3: CSVVNTVTTNTEAFF. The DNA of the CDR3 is TGCAGCGTTGTAAATACGGTAACCACGAACACTGAAGCTTTCTTT.

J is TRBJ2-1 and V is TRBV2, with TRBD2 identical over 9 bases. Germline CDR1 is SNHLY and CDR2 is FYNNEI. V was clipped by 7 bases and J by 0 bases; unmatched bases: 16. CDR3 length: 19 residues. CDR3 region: CASKDQRGVPFSSYNEQFF. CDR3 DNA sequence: TGTGCCAGCAAGGACCAGCGGGGGGTTCCTTTCAGCTCCTACAATGAGCAGTTCTTC.

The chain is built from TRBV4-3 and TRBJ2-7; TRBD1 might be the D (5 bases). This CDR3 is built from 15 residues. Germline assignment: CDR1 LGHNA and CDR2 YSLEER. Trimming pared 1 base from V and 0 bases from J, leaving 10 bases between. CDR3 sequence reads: CASSQAQGSSYEQYF. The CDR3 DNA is TGCGCCAGCAGCCAAGCGCAGGGCAGCTCCTACGAGCAGTACTTC.